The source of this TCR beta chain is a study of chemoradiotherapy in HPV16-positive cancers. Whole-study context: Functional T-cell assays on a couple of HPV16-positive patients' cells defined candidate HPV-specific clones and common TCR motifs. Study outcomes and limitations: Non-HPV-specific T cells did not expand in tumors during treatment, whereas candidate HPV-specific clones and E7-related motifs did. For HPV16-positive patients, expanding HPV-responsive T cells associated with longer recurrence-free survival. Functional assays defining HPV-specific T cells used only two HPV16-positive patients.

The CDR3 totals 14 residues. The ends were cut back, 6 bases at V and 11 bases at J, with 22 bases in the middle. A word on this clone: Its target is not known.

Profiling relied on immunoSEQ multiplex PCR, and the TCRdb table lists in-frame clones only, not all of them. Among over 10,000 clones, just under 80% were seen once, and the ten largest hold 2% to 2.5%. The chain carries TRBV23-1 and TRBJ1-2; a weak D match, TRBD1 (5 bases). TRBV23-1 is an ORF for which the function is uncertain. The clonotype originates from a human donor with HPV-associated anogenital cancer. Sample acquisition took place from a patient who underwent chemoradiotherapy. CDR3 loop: CASSHSRTGASYTF. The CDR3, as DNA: TGCGCCAGCAGCCATTCTCGCACAGGTGCTTCTTACACCTTC.